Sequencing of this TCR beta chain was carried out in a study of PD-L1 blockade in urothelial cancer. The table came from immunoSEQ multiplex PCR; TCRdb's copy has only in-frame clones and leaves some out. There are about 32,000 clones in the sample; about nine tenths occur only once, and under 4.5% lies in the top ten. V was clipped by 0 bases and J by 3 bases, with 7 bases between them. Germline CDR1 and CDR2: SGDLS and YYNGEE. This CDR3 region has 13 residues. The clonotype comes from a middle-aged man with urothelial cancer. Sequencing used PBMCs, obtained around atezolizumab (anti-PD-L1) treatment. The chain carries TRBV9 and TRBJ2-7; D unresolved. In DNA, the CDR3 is TGTGCCAGCAGCGTAGGGCCTGACTACGAGCAGTACTTC. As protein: CASSVGPDYEQYF.